This T cell receptor (beta chain) appears in the sequencing data of a study of T cells in Graves' hyperthyroidism and ophthalmopathy. RNA transcripts provided the source from which TCR beta CDR3 regions were amplified. The TCR CDR3 first-round RT-PCR relied on the HTBI primer set. Each CDR3 protein gets one entry after TCRdb re-called the multiplex PCR reads with MiXCR. The data show about 590,000 distinct CDR3 sequences, 14% seen once. Fresh 10 ml peripheral blood yielded PBMCs. This clonotype was counted between two and nine times. The CDR3 is 19 amino acids. V was cut by 0 bases and J by 3 bases, with 25 bases left in between. Germline assignment: CDR1 SGHRS and CDR2 YFSETQ.

The sample comprised blood. This sequence joins TRBV5-1 and TRBJ2-7; unclear D gene. The TCR sequence derives from a woman between 18 and 30 years old with Graves' ophthalmopathy. CDR3 nucleotide sequence: TGCGCCAGCAGCTTGGCGTATCCTCTCGAGATAATATGGGGCTACGAGCAGTACTTC. Amino acids: CASSLAYPLEIIWGYEQYF.